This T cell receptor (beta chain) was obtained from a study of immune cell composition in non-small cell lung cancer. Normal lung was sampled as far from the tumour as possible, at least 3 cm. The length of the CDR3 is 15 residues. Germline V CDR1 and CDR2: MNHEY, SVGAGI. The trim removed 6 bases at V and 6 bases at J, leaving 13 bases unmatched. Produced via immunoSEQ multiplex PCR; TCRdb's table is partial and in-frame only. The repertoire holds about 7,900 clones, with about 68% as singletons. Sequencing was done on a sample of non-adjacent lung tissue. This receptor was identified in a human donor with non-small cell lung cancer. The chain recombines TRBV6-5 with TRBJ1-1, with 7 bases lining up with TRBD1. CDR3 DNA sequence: TGTGCCAGCAGCACACGACAGGGTGGAGTAGCTGAAGCTTTCTTT. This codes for CASSTRQGGVAEAFF.